This is a list of T cell receptor beta chains from one sample in a study of blood T cell repertoires in COVID-19. Assay used: immunoSEQ multiplex PCR; TCRdb lists only in-frame clones, some missing. The sample includes 250,000 to 300,000 clones, 80% to 90% seen only once; the top ten take approximately 14%. The specimen sequenced was peripheral blood. Receptors originate from an older woman with COVID-19, enrolled during active disease. Both conserved end residues are part of each CDR3. The order of the fields is V gene, CDR3 protein.

>TRBV5-6
CASSQGATNEKLFF
>TRBV7-2
CASSITRGNQPQHF
>TRBV4-2
CASSQDRGEAFF
>TRBV10-1
CASAMGGGETQYF
>TRBV7-6
CASSLGRPGSGSKAEAFF
>TRBV7-8
CASSFPGLAGGLNYEQYF
>TRBV3-1/TRBV3-2
CASSLAGVETQYF
>TRBV4-3
CASSQQGGYNSPLHF
>TRBV9
CASSVQGAIADTQYF
>TRBV5-1
CASSSSGQGAYEQYF
>TRBV2
CASSEWDLGGQPQETQYF
>TRBV6-5
CASSYKADRGGHTIYF
>TRBV7-6
CASSYAGQGIDEQYF
>TRBV2
CASLGQTHYSSYNEQFF
>TRBV27
CASSLGTAYEQYF
>TRBV7-9
CASSLVGQGPRGYTF
>TRBV7-2
CASSFLAGVSYEQYF
>TRBV3-1/TRBV3-2
CASSQGGIYQPQHF
>TRBV10-2
CASSLGLAEDTQYF
>TRBV5-8
CASSPGTDSYEQYF
>TRBV18
CASSPKLAGVPSNSTFTDTQYF
>TRBV11-2
CASSLVQVGELFF
>TRBV27
CASSLDRGTDTQYF
>TRBV2
CAGGQHENTQYF
>TRBV12-5
CASGLVVGSYEQYF
>TRBV7-2
CASSLSSSGVQETQYF